This T cell receptor (beta chain) was sequenced for a study of T cell repertoires in cytomegalovirus infection. Whole-study context: Shared public TCR beta signatures pointed to both CMV infection and a matching HLA type.

Trimming stripped 5 bases from V and 5 bases from J, with 16 bases between. The CDR3 runs to 14 residues. CDR1 is MNHNS and CDR2 is SASEGT in the germline V gene. In this sample, this clonotype turned up a few times. TCRdb independently ran MiXCR on the reads; one entry per CDR3 protein. Among 350,000 to 450,000 distinct CDR3 sequences listed, 15% to 20% were seen once. The origin of this receptor is a human donor in good health (CMV status not recorded). Some clones in this sample may be carry-over from other donors' samples. The material sequenced was PBMCs. The chain employs TRBV6-1 and TRBJ2-7; no clear D gene. CDR3 sequence (DNA): TGTGCCAGCAGTCGGCCTCCCAGAACCGACGAGCAGTACTTC. This codes for CASSRPPRTDEQYF.